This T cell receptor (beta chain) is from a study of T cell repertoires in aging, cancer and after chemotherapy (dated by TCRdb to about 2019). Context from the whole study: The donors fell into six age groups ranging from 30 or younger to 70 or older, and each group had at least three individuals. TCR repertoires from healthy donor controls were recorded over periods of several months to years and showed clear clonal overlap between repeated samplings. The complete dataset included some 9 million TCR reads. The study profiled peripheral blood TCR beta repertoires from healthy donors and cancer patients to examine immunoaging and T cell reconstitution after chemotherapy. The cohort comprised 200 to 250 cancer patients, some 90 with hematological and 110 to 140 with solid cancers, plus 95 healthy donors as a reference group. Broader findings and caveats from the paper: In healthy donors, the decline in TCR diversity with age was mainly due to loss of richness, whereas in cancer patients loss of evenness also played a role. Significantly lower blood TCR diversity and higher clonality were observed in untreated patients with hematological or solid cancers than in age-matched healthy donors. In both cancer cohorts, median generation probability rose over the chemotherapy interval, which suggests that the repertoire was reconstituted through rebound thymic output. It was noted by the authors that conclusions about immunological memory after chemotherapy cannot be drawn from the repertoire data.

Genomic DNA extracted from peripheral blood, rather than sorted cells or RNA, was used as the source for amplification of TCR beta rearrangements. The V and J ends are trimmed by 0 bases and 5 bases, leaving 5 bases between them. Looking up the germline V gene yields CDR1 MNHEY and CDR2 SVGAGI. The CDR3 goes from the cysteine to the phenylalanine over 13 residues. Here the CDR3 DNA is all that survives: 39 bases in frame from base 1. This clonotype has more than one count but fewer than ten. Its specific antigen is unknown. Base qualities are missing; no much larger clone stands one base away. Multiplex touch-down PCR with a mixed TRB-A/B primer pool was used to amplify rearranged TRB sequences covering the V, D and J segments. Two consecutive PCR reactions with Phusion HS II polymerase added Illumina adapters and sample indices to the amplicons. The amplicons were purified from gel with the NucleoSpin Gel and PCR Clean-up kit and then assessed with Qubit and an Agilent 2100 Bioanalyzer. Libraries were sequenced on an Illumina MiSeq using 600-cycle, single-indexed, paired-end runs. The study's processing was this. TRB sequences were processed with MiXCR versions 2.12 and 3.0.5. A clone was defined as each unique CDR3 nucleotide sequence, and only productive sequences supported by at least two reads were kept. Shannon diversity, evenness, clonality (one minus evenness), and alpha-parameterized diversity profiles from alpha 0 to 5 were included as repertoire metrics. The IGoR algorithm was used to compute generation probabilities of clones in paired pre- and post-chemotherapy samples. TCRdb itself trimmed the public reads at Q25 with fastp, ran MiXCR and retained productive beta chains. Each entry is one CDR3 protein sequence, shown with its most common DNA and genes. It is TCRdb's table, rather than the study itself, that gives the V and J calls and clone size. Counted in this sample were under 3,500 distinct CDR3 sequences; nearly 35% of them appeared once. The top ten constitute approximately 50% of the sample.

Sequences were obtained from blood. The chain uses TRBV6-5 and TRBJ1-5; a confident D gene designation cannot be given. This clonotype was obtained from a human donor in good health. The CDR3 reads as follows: CASSYSTDQPQHF. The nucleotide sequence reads TGTGCCAGCAGTTACTCAACGGATCAGCCCCAGCATTTT.